This T cell receptor beta chain was sequenced for a study of human T cells and chemical hapten exposure. Points from the study as a whole: Expanded TCR counts at PT1 went up together with patch test score, a positive correlation. TCRs at high frequency, those above 1 in 1000, did not change with DPC sensitization.

The CDR3 covers 16 residues. Per the germline V gene, CDR1 is MNHEY and CDR2 is SVGAGI. The V gene lost 2 bases and the J gene lost 2 bases, with 14 bases spanning the gap. Time point in this sample: patch test 3, about 24 weeks after DPC sensitization. Sample treatment: therapeutic diphenylcyclopropenone sensitization with weekly scalp DPC. This clonotype was detected only a few times. Its target is unknown. Study processing details: Per sample, the median was roughly 96,000 TCRs, with values from approximately 25,000 to 650,000. TCRdb reprocessed the RACE reads with MiXCR, giving one entry per CDR3 protein. These V and J calls rely on TCRdb rather than the paper's analysis. There are approximately 80,000 distinct CDR3 sequences in the sample; 10% to 11% occur only once, and about 4% lies in the top ten.

This chain connects TRBV6-5 to TRBJ2-3, with D maybe TRBD1 (6 bases). The sequences come from whole blood, collected in connection with sensitization to the hapten diphenylcyclopropenone (DPC). This TCR was sampled from a woman aged 45-65 years with alopecia areata. Some clones in this sample may be carry-over from other donors' samples. The CDR3, as DNA: TGTGCCAGCAGTTACCTCCTGACAGGTCCCACAGATACGCAGTATTTT. It specifies CASSYLLTGPTDTQYF.